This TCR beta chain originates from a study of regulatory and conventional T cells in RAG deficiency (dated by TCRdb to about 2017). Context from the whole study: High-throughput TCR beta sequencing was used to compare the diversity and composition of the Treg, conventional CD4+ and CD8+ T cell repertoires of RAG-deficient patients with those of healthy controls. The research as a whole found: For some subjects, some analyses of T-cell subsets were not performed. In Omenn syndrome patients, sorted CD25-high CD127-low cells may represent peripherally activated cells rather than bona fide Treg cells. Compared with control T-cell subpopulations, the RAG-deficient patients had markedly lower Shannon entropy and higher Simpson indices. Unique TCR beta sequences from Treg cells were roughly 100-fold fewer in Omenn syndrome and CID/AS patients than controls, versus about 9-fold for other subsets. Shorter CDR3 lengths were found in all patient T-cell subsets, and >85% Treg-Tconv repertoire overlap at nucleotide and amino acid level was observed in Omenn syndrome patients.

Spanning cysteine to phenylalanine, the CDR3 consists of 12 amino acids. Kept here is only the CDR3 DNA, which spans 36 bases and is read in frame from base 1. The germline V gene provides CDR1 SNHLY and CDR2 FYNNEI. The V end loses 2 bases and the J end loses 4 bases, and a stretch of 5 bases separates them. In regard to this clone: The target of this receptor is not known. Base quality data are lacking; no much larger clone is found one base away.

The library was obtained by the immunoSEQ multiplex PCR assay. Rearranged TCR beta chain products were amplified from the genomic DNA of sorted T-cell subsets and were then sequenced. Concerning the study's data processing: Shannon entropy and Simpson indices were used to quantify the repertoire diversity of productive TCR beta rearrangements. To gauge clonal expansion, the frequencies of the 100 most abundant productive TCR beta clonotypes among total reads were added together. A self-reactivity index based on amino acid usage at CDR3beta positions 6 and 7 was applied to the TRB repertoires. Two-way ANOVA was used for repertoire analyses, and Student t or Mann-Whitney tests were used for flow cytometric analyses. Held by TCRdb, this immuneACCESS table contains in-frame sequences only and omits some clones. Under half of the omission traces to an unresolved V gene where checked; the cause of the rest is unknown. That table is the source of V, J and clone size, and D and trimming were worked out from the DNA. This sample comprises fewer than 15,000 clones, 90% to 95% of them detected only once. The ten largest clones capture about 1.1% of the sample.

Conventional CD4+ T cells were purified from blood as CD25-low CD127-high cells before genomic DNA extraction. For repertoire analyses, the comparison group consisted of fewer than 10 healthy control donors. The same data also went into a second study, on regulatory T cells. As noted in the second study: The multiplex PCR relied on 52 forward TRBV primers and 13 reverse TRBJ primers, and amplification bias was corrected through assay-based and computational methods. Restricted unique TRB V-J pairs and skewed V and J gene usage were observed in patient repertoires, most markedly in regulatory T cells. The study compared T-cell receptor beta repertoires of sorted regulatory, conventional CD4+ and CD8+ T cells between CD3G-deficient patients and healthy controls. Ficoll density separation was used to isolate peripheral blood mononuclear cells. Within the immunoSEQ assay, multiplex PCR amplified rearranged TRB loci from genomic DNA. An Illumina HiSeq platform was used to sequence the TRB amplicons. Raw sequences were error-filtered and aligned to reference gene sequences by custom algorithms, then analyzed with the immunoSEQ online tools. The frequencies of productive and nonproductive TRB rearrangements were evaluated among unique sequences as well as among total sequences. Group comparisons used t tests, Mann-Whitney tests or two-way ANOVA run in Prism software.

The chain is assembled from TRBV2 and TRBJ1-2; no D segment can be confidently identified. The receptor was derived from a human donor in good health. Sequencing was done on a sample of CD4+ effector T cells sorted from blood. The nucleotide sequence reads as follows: TGTGCCAGCAGTGAAATCGTCTATGGCTACACCTTC. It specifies CASSEIVYGYTF.